This paragraph covers one T cell receptor (beta chain) sequence. Its specificity is unknown. The data belong to a study of memory CD4+ T cells and cytomegalovirus serostatus. At the level of the study: Healthy Belgian adult donors included under ten CMV-positive and more than 20 CMV-negative people.

The sort gate was single viable CD3+CD4+CD8-CD45RO+ cells for memory CD4+ T cells. In the authors' methods: After removing out-of-frame reads, 2 million to 2.5 million distinct TCRbeta sequences remained. Some clones are missing from TCRdb's copy, which holds only in-frame ones; the method was immunoSEQ multiplex PCR. V and J calls and clone size come straight from that table; D and trimming were deduced from the DNA. The sample records 41,000 or so clones, around 75% being singletons. Study outcomes and limitations: Repertoires predicted CMV serostatus with median bootstrapped AUC of approximately 0.94. 67 of 164 known CMV-associated TCRbeta sequences appeared in CD4+ memory.

The receptor comes from an adult in good health and CMV-seronegative. The sequenced material came from memory CD4+ T cells from blood.

The CDR3 spells CASSLDRDYGYTF. CDR3 DNA sequence: TGTGCCAGCAGTTTGGACAGAGACTATGGCTACACCTTC. The chain couples TRBV27 to TRBJ1-2; possible D gene TRBD1, 6 bases. Trimming shortened V by 3 bases and J by 3 bases, and 8 bases separated the two germline ends. The germline gives CDR1 MNHEY, CDR2 SMNVEV (reference sequence). This CDR3 has 13 residues.